This T cell receptor (beta chain) originates from a study of blood T cell repertoires in COVID-19. Study-level background: Samples taken during acute and convalescent COVID-19 were collected in the United States, Italy and Spain.

Under the authors' procedure: Quantification of nucleated cells was approximated via reference gene primer amplification. Sequencing was performed with immunoSEQ multiplex PCR; in TCRdb, only in-frame clones are kept and a portion is missing. D and trimming were read from the DNA, whereas the V and J calls and clone size are those reported in that table. This table has about 60,000 clones, roughly 88% appearing once. V lost 2 bases to trimming and J lost 8 bases, with 21 bases between them. The CDR3 runs 17 residues. The germline CDR1 and CDR2 sequences are KGHDR and SFDVKD. The clonotype originates from a human donor in a cohort sampled during active COVID-19. The sample taken for sequencing was peripheral blood. The J gene is TRBJ2-1, the V gene TRBV24-1, with D perhaps TRBD2 (7 bases). The CDR3 region is CATSDWGGAGAHHEQFF. CDR3 bases: TGTGCCACCAGTGATTGGGGGGGCGCTGGGGCCCATCATGAGCAGTTCTTC.